These T cell receptor beta chains were read from a single sample in a study of beta chain features in type 1 diabetes. Profiling relied on immunoSEQ multiplex PCR, and the TCRdb table lists in-frame clones only, not all of them. The sample holds around 500,000 clones, 30% seen once. Sample: naive CD4+ T cells from blood. Receptors originate from a man younger than 35 in good health. Both conserved end residues are trimmed from each CDR3. The order of the fields is V gene, CDR3 length, J gene, clone size, CDR3 protein. Only some rows state a clone size, as once, few, many or a class for expanded clones.

V: TRBV4-3; length: 13; J: TRBJ2-5; size: few; CDR3: ASSHGTSGQETQY
V: TRBV9; length: 13; J: TRBJ2-5; size: NA; CDR3: ASSTTGRYQETQY
V: TRBV20-1; length: 9; J: TRBJ2-7; size: NA; CDR3: SAIHGNEQY
V: TRBV7-9; length: 12; J: TRBJ1-5; size: NA; CDR3: ASSWGTGDQPQH
V: TRBV30; length: 12; J: TRBJ2-3; size: few; CDR3: AWSLTSGIDTQY
V: TRBV5-6; length: 14; J: TRBJ2-4; size: NA; CDR3: ASSLRSGIAKNIQY
V: TRBV7-9; length: 13; J: TRBJ2-5; size: NA; CDR3: ASSRLAGAAETQY
V: TRBV28; length: 11; J: TRBJ2-7; size: NA; CDR3: ASSFGSGPELY
V: TRBV5-4; length: 11; J: TRBJ1-1; size: NA; CDR3: ASSLGQEAEAF
V: TRBV14; length: 14; J: TRBJ2-1; size: NA; CDR3: ASSQDGIAGVGEQF
V: TRBV7-2; length: 13; J: TRBJ2-1; size: few; CDR3: ASSLVGSSYNEQF
V: TRBV7-2; length: 13; J: TRBJ2-3; size: NA; CDR3: ASSFTRGQTDTQY
V: TRBV2; length: 15; J: TRBJ2-3; size: few; CDR3: ASRGYWRTGPPDTQY
V: TRBV18; length: 13; J: TRBJ2-1; size: few; CDR3: ASSLGTGLYNEQF
V: TRBV6-6; length: 11; J: TRBJ1-2; size: NA; CDR3: ASSSRTAYGYT
V: TRBV7-2; length: 14; J: TRBJ2-7; size: NA; CDR3: ASSLTTGRSSYEQY
V: TRBV28; length: 10; J: TRBJ2-1; size: NA; CDR3: ASSLLALEQF
V: TRBV5-1; length: 11; J: TRBJ2-1; size: NA; CDR3: ASSSGTDNEQF
V: TRBV27; length: 13; J: TRBJ1-1; size: NA; CDR3: ASSFGRALNTEAF
V: TRBV7-2; length: 15; J: TRBJ2-1; size: NA; CDR3: ASSDRIATSGNNEQF
V: TRBV29-1; length: 12; J: TRBJ2-1; size: few; CDR3: SVVILRSNNEQF
V: TRBV30; length: 13; J: TRBJ2-4; size: NA; CDR3: AWSAQGTGRNIQY
V: TRBV7-8; length: 12; J: TRBJ2-1; size: few; CDR3: ASSSDRGYNEQF
V: TRBV5-6; length: 12; J: TRBJ1-2; size: NA; CDR3: ASSPGQGAPRYT
V: TRBV30; length: 8; J: TRBJ2-1; size: NA; CDR3: AWGNNEQF
V: TRBV15; length: 13; J: TRBJ2-1; size: few; CDR3: ATSRLKREFNEQF
V: TRBV10-3; length: 11; J: TRBJ1-1; size: NA; CDR3: AISALPNTEAF
V: TRBV11-2; length: 13; J: TRBJ2-2; size: few; CDR3: ASSSYREEGGELF
V: TRBV12-5; length: 9; J: TRBJ1-4; size: few; CDR3: ASGAFTKLF
V: TRBV15; length: 12; J: TRBJ2-5; size: NA; CDR3: ATSPVRGRETQY
V: TRBV23-1; length: 10; J: TRBJ2-5; size: few; CDR3: ASLNFGETQY
V: TRBV4-3; length: 16; J: TRBJ2-5; size: NA; CDR3: ASSHGTSMGWDQETQY
V: TRBV29-1; length: 10; J: TRBJ2-7; size: NA; CDR3: SVEGTAYEQY
V: TRBV5-1; length: 12; J: TRBJ2-7; size: NA; CDR3: ASRIQGSSYEQY
V: TRBV29-1; length: 10; J: TRBJ2-3; size: NA; CDR3: SARKAPDTQY
V: TRBV2; length: 10; J: TRBJ2-7; size: NA; CDR3: AGGDRDLEQY
V: TRBV7-2; length: 12; J: TRBJ2-1; size: NA; CDR3: ASSLVRRDNEQF
V: TRBV5-1; length: 11; J: TRBJ2-1; size: few; CDR3: ASNGLAGDEQF
V: TRBV29-1; length: 10; J: TRBJ2-3; size: NA; CDR3: SAEGVTDTQY
V: TRBV29-1; length: 12; J: TRBJ2-7; size: NA; CDR3: SVEKGQGAYEQY
V: TRBV29-1; length: 11; J: TRBJ2-1; size: NA; CDR3: SVVLGSYNEQF
V: TRBV9; length: 11; J: TRBJ1-2; size: NA; CDR3: ASSVGPAHGYT
V: TRBV2; length: 10; J: TRBJ2-5; size: few; CDR3: ASSRLRETQY
V: TRBV30; length: 11; J: TRBJ2-1; size: few; CDR3: ACQGSSYNEQF
V: TRBV7-2; length: 13; J: TRBJ2-3; size: few; CDR3: ASRPRLAGTDTQY
V: TRBV7-6; length: 14; J: TRBJ1-4; size: few; CDR3: ASSRDRGQTNEKLF
V: TRBV4-1; length: 11; J: TRBJ2-2; size: few; CDR3: ASSQDRWFGLF
V: TRBV29-1; length: 11; J: TRBJ1-3; size: NA; CDR3: SVALTVGNTIY
V: TRBV2; length: 13; J: TRBJ2-7; size: NA; CDR3: ASRPGQGASYEQY
V: TRBV28; length: 14; J: TRBJ2-4; size: NA; CDR3: ASSSLRRTSRNIQY
V: TRBV10-3; length: 10; J: TRBJ2-7; size: few; CDR3: AITGSNFEQY
V: TRBV13; length: 12; J: TRBJ1-1; size: NA; CDR3: ASIGPPEDGEAF
V: TRBV5-1; length: 11; J: TRBJ1-2; size: NA; CDR3: ASSWDTRYGYT
V: TRBV29-1; length: 15; J: TRBJ2-3; size: NA; CDR3: SVTGTSGATSTDTQY
V: TRBV30; length: 14; J: TRBJ2-2; size: few; CDR3: AWSPHPRGVGGELF
V: TRBV29-1; length: 12; J: TRBJ1-1; size: NA; CDR3: SVDGRMGRTEAF
V: TRBV6-1; length: 12; J: TRBJ2-3; size: few; CDR3: ASTVGGIADTQY